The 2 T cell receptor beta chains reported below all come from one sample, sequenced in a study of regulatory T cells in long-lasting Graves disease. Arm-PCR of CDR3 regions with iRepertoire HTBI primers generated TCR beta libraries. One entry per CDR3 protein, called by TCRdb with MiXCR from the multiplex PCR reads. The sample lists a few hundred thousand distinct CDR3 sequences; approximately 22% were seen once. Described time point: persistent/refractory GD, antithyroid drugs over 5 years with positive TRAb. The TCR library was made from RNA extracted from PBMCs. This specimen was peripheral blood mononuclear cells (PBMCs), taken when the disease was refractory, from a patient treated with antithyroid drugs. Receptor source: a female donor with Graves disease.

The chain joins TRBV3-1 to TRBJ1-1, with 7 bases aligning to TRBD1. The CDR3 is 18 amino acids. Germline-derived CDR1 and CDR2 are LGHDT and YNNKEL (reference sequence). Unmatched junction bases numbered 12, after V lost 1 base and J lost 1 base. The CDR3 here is CASSQVRRGRGANTEAFF. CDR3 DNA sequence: TGTGCCAGCAGCCAAGTTAGAAGGGGCAGGGGGGCGAACACTGAAGCTTTCTTT.

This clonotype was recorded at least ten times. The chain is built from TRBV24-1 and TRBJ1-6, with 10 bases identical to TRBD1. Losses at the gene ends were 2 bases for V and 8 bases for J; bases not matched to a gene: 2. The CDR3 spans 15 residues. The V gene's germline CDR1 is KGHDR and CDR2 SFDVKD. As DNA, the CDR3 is TGTGCCACCAGTGATTCCGGGACAGGGGATTCACCCCTCCACTTT. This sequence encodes CATSDSGTGDSPLHF.